This TCR beta chain stems from a study of cytomegalovirus exposure and HLA in healthy donors. The PCR contained 60 Vbeta and 13 Jbeta primers. The table came from immunoSEQ multiplex PCR; TCRdb's copy has only in-frame clones and leaves some out. The table has roughly 100,000 clones, roughly 70% seen once. The clonotype originates from a man in his forties in good health and CMV-seronegative. Sequencing input: PBMCs.

CDR3 residues: CASRTRGGELFF. In nucleotides, the CDR3 is TGTGCCAGCAGAACCCGGGGGGGGGAGCTGTTTTTT. The V and J genes are TRBV2 and TRBJ2-2; D might be TRBD2 (6 bases). CDR3 length: 12 residues. Per germline, CDR1 SNHLY and CDR2 FYNNEI. Between the trimmed V and J ends, which lost 6 bases and 8 bases, there was a span of 10 bases.